This T cell receptor beta chain derives from a study of T-cell reconstitution after alpha-beta-depleted transplantation in children. During its preparation, the TCRbeta library received unique molecular identifiers. In TCRdb, the PCR reads were re-called with MiXCR into one record per CDR3 protein. The table includes hundreds of thousands of distinct CDR3 sequences, approximately 10% detected once. This clonotype was observed many times. Antigen specificity is unknown. Between the trimmed V and J ends, which lost 1 base and 4 bases, there was a span of 11 bases. The CDR3 length is 15 residues. Germline V gives CDR1 KGHSH, CDR2 LQKENI. Study-wide findings and caveats: Fresh T-cell production supplied most of the T-cell counts and diversity seen one year after transplant. Elevated TCRbeta diversity at day 60 was traced, in some patients, to surviving recipient T cells and thymic progenitors. Reportedly, alpha-beta T cells present about two months post-transplant originated from several hundred expanded clones of graft origin.

This chain links TRBV18 with TRBJ2-1; D is possibly TRBD1 or TRBD2 (5 bases each). The sequence was obtained from a child aged 2-15 years with inherited bone marrow failure, due to receive a stem cell transplant. The starting material was PBMCs, obtained before TCRalphabeta/CD19-depleted stem cell transplant. The CDR3 spells CASSPRGDPYNEQFF. The CDR3 bases are TGTGCCAGCTCACCACGTGGGGACCCGTACAATGAGCAGTTCTTC.